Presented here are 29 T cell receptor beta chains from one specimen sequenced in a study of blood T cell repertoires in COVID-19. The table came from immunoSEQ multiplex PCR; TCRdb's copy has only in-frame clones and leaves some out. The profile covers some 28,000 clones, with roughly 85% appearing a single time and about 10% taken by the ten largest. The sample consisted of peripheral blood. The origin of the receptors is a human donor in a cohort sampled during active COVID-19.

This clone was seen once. CDR3 protein: CASSLGTSGMVGETQYF. CDR3 coding DNA: TGTGCCAGCAGCCTCGGGACTAGCGGGATGGTTGGTGAGACCCAGTACTTC. The chain uses TRBV13 and TRBJ2-5; 13 bases are a match to TRBD2. Trimming at V came to 5 bases and at J to 5 bases, leaving 11 bases not matched to a gene. CDR1 is PRHDT and CDR2 is FYEKMQ in the germline V gene (reference sequence). This CDR3 is 17 amino acids long.

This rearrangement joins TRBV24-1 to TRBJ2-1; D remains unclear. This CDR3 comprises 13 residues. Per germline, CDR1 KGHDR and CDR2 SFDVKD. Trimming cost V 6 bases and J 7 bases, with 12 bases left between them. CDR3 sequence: CATSHRRSNEQFF. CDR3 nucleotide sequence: TGTGCCACCAGTCATCGGCGGAGTAATGAGCAGTTCTTC.

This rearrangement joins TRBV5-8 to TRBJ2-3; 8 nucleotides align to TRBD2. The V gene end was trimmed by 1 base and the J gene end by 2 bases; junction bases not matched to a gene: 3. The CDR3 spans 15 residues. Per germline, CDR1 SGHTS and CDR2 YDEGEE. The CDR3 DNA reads TGTGCCAGCAGCTTGACGGGGGGGTTCACAGATACGCAGTATTTT. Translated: CASSLTGGFTDTQYF.

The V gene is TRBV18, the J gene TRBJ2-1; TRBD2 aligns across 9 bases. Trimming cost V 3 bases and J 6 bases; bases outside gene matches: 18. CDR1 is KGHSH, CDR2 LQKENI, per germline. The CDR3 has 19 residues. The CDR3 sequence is CASSPVGGLSGSSLNEQFF. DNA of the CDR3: TGTGCCAGCTCACCGGTGGGGGGTCTTAGCGGGAGTAGCCTCAATGAGCAGTTCTTC.

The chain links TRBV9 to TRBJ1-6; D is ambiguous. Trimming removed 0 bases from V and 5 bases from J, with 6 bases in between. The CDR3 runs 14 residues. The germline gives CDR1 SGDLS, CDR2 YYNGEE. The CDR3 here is CASSVGRDNSPLHF. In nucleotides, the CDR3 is TGTGCCAGCAGCGTAGGACGGGATAATTCACCCCTCCACTTT.

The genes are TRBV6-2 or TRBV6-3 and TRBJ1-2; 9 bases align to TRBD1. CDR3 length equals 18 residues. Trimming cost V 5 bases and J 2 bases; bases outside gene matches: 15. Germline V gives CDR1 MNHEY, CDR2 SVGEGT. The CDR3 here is CASSLLPGQGFTNYGYTF. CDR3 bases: TGTGCCAGCAGTCTTCTTCCGGGACAGGGATTCACCAACTATGGCTACACCTTC.

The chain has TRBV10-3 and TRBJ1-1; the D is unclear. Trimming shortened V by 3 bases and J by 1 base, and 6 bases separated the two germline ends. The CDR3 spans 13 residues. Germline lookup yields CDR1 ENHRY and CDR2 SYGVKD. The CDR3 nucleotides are TGTGCCATCAGTGAACCAGGGAACACTGAAGCTTTCTTT. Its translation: CAISEPGNTEAFF.

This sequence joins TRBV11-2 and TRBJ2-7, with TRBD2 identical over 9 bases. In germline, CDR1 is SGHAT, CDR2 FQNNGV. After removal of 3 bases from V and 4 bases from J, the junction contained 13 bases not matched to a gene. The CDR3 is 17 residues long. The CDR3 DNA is TGTGCCAGCAGCTTTAATAGCGGGAGAGCCACAATATACGAGCAGTACTTC. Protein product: CASSFNSGRATIYEQYF. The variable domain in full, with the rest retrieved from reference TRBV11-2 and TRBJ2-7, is EAGVAQSPRYKIIEKRQSVAFWCNPISGHATLYWYQQILGQGPKLLIQFQNNGVVDDSQLPKDRFSAERLKGVDSTLKIQPAKLEDSAVYLCASSFNSGRATIYEQYFGPGTRLTVT.

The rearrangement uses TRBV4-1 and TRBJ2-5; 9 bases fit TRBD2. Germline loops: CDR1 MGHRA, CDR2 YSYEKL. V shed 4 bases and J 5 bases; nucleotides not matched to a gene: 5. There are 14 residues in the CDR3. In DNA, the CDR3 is TGCGCCAGCAGCCCTCGAGGACTAGCGGAGACCCAGTACTTC. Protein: CASSPRGLAETQYF.

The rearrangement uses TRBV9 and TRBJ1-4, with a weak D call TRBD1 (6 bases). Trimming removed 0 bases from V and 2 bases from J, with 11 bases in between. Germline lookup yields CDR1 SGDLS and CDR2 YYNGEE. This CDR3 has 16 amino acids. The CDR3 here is CASSVGGGATNEKLFF. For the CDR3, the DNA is TGTGCCAGCAGCGTAGGAGGGGGGGCCACTAATGAAAAACTGTTTTTT.

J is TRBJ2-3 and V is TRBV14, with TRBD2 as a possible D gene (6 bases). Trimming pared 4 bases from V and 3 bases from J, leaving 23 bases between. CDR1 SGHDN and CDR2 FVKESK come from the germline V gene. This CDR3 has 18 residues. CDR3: CASSRRRGTAARTDTQYF. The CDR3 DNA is TGTGCCAGCAGCCGCAGAAGAGGGACTGCCGCTCGTACAGATACGCAGTATTTT. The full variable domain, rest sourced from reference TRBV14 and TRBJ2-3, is EAGVTQFPSHSVIEKGQTVTLRCDPISGHDNLYWYRRVMGKEIKFLLHFVKESKQDESGMPNNRFLAERTGGTYSTLKVQPAELEDSGVYFCASSRRRGTAARTDTQYFGPGTRLTVL.

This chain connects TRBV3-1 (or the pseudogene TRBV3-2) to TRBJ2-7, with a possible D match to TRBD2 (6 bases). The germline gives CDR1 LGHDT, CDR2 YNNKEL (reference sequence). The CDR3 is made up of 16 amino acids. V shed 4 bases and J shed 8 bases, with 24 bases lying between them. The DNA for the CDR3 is TGTGCCAGCAGCCGAAATAGCGCAGGTGCCGGGGGACAGCAGTACTTC. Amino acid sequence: CASSRNSAGAGGQQYF.

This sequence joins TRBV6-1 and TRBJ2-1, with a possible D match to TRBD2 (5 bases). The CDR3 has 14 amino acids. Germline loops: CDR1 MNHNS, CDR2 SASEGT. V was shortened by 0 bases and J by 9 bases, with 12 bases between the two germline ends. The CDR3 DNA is TGTGCCAGCAGTGAAGCAATAGCGCTGGGTGAGCAGTTCTTC. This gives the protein CASSEAIALGEQFF.

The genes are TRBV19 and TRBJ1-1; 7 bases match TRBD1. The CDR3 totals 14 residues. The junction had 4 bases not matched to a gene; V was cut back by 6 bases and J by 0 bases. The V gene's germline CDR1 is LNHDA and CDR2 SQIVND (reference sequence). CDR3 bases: TGTGCCAGTAGATCACAGGGGCTGAACACTGAAGCTTTCTTT. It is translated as CASRSQGLNTEAFF.

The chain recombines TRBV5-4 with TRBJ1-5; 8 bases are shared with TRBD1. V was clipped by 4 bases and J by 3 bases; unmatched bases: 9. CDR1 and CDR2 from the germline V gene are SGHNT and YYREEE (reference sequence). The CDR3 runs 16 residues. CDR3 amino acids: CASSQGQDSNNQPQHF. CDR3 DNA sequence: TGTGCCAGCAGCCAGGGACAGGATAGCAACAATCAGCCCCAGCATTTT.

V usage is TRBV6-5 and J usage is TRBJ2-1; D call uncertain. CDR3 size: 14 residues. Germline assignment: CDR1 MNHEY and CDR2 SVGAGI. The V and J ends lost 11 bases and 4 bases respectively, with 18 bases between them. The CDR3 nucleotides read TGTGCCGCAGAGATAGGAGTGACTTACAATGAGCAGTTCTTC. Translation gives CAAEIGVTYNEQFF.

CDR3 sequence: CASSLRTSARDTQYF. The CDR3 DNA is TGTGCCAGCAGCCTTAGGACTAGCGCGAGAGATACGCAGTATTTT. This chain joins TRBV7-9 and TRBJ2-3; 9 nucleotides line up with TRBD2. The CDR3 is 15 residues long. Germline CDR1 SEHNR, CDR2 FQNEAQ (reference sequence). V lost 5 bases to trimming and J lost 5 bases; unmatched junction nucleotides: 8.

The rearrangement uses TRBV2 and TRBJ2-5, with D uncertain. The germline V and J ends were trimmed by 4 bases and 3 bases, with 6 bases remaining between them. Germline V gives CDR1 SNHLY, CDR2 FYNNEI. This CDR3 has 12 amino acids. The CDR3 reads CASSVSKETQYF. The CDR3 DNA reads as TGTGCCAGCAGTGTGAGTAAAGAGACCCAGTACTTC.

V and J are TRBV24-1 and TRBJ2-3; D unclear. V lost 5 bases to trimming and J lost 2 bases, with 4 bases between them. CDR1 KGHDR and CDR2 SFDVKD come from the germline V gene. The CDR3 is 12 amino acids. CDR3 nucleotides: TGTGCCACCAGTGGTAACACAGATACGCAGTATTTT. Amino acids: CATSGNTDTQYF.

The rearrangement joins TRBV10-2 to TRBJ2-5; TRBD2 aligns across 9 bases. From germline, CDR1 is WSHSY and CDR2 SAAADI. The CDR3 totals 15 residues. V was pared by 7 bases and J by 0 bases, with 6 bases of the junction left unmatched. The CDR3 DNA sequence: TGCGCCAGCAAAGCTAGCGGGATAAACCAAGAGACCCAGTACTTC. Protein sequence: CASKASGINQETQYF.

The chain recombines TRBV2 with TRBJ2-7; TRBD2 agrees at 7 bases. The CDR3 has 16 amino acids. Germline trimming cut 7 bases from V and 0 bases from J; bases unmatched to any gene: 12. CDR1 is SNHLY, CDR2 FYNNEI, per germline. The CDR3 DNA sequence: TGTGCCAGCACCCGGGAAGGAGCGGGGATCTCCTACGAGCAGTACTTC. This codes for CASTREGAGISYEQYF.

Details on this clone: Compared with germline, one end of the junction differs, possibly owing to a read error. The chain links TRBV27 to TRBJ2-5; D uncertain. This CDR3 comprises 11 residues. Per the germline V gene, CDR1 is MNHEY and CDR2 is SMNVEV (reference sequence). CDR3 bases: TGTGCCAGCAGAGCCCAAAAGACCCAGTACTTC. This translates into CASRAQKTQYF.

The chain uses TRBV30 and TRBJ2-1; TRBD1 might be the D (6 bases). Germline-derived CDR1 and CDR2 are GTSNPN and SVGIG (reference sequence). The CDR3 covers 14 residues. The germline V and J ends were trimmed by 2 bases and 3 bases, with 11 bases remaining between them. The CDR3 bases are TGTGCCTGGAGTTCTGGACAGAGCTACAATGAGCAGTTCTTC. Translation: CAWSSGQSYNEQFF.

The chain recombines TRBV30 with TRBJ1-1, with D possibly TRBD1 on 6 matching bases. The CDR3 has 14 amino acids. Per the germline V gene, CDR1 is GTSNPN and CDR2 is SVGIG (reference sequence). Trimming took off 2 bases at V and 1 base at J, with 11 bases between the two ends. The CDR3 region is CAWSRTAANTEAFF. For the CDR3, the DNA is TGTGCCTGGAGTAGGACAGCAGCGAACACTGAAGCTTTCTTT.

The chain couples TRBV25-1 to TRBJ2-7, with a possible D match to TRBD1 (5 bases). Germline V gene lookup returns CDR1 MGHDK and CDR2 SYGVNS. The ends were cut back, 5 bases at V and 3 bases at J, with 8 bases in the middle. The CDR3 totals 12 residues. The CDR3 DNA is TGTGCCAGCAGTTCTCAGGGCTACGAGCAGTACTTC. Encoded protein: CASSSQGYEQYF.

The CDR3 sequence is CASSEWGLETQYF. Written as DNA, the CDR3 is TGTGCCAGCTCCGAATGGGGGCTGGAGACCCAGTACTTC. V usage is TRBV2 and J usage is TRBJ2-5; perhaps TRBD1 as D (6 bases). V dropped 8 bases and J dropped 5 bases, with 15 bases sitting between them. CDR3 length: 13 amino acids. CDR1 and CDR2 from the germline V gene are SNHLY and FYNNEI.

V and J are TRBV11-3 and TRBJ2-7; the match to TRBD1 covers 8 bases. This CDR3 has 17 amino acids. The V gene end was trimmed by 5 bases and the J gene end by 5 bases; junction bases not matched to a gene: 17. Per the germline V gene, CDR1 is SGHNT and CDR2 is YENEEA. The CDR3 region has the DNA TGTGCCAGCAGCCCTGGGACAGGCCGCGGATTGTCCGACGAGCAGTACTTC. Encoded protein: CASSPGTGRGLSDEQYF. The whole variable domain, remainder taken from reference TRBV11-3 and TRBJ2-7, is EAGVVQSPRYKIIEKKQPVAFWCNPISGHNTLYWYLQNLGQGPELLIRYENEEAVDDSQLPKDRFSAERLKGVDSTLKIQPAELGDSAVYLCASSPGTGRGLSDEQYFGPGTRLTVT.

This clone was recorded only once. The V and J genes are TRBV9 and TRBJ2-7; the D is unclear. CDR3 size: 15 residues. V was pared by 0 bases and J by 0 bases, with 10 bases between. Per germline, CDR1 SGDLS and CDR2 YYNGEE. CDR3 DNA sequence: TGTGCCAGCAGCGTAGGACCAGCGAGCTCCTACGAGCAGTACTTC. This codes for CASSVGPASSYEQYF.

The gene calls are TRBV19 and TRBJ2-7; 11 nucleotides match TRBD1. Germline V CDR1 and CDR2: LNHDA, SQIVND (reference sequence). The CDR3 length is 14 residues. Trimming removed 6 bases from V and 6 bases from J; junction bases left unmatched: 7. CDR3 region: CASSPRTGGFEQYF. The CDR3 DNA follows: TGTGCCAGTAGCCCGAGGACAGGGGGCTTCGAGCAGTACTTC.